A selection of T cell receptor beta chains follows, all from one sample in a study of blood T cell repertoires in COVID-19. TCRdb's copy holds only in-frame clones and misses some; the assay was immunoSEQ multiplex PCR. The sample consists of about 68,000 clones, about four fifths of them appearing once. The material sequenced was peripheral blood. The receptors shown here come from a man over 45 with active COVID-19. The CDR3 runs from the conserved cysteine through the conserved F or W. D genes are given only for firm matches. Rows may omit the clone size; those that give it use once, few, many or a size class.

v_call	cdr3_length	j_call	d_call	clone_size	cdr3_nt	cdr3_aa
TRBV7-9	16	TRBJ1-3	NA	NA	TGTGCCAGCAGCTTAGCGGCCAGGTTCTCTGGAAACACCATATATTTT	CASSLAARFSGNTIYF
TRBV2	14	TRBJ1-3	NA	NA	TGTGCCAGCACAGGGTCGAGCTCTGGAAACACCATATATTTT	CASTGSSSGNTIYF
TRBV30	12	TRBJ2-7	TRBD1	NA	TGTGCCTGGAGTCTGGGTATGGGGGACAGAGACTTC	CAWSLGMGDRDF
TRBV9	15	TRBJ1-5	NA	once	TGTGCCAGCAGCTCCGAAGGGGGGGGCGGTCAGCCCCAGCATTTT	CASSSEGGGGQPQHF
TRBV30	11	TRBJ1-1	NA	NA	TGTGCCTGGAATAGCCGGGGTCGAGCTTTCTTT	CAWNSRGRAFF
TRBV19	16	TRBJ2-4	NA	NA	TGTGCCAGTAGTATCCACGGGGAGAGGGCCAAAAACATTCAGTACTTC	CASSIHGERAKNIQYF
TRBV6-2/TRBV6-3	17	TRBJ2-3	NA	NA	TGTGCCAGCAGCCCACCCATTGGAGAAATGGTCACAGATACGCAGTATTTT	CASSPPIGEMVTDTQYF
TRBV29-1	16	TRBJ2-2	NA	NA	TGCAGCGCTGAAAGACCTAGCGCTTTTGGCACCGGGGAGCTGTTTTTT	CSAERPSAFGTGELFF
TRBV3-1/TRBV3-2	16	TRBJ1-2	TRBD1	NA	TGTGCCAGCAGCCAATTATTTACAGGGGGCGAAAGTGGCTACACCTTC	CASSQLFTGGESGYTF
TRBV19	13	TRBJ1-1	NA	NA	TGTGCCAGTAGTATAACAAGGCGGACTGAAGCTTTCTTT	CASSITRRTEAFF
TRBV15	16	TRBJ1-5	NA	NA	TGTGCCACCAGCAACTCTAGACGGCCGAGCAATCAGCCCCAGCATTTT	CATSNSRRPSNQPQHF
TRBV4-3	17	TRBJ2-3	NA	few	TGCGCCAGCAGCCCCCTGTACGTTGGGGGCGCCACAGATACGCAGTATTTT	CASSPLYVGGATDTQYF
TRBV6-2/TRBV6-3	18	TRBJ1-5	NA	NA	TGTGCCAGCAGTTTCCGGACAGACTGGGGGCGATCCAATCAGCCCCAGCATTTT	CASSFRTDWGRSNQPQHF
TRBV7-9	15	TRBJ1-4	TRBD1	NA	TGTGCCAGCAGCACCGGACAGGGTCAGAATGAAAAACTGTTTTTT	CASSTGQGQNEKLFF
TRBV18	14	TRBJ2-5	NA	NA	TGTGCCAGCTCAGTCGGGGCAGGGGAAGAGACCCAGTACTTC	CASSVGAGEETQYF
TRBV5-8	16	TRBJ1-5	NA	NA	TGTGCCAGCAGCTTGGTTCGGGGGTCGAGCAATCAGCCCCAGCATTTT	CASSLVRGSSNQPQHF
TRBV19	13	TRBJ1-2	TRBD1	NA	TGTGCCAGTAGTGGACAGGGTGTTGGTGGCTACACCTTC	CASSGQGVGGYTF
TRBV7-2	15	TRBJ1-5	TRBD1	NA	TGTGCCAGCAGCTTAACCCGGGACAGTTACCAGCCCCAGCATTTT	CASSLTRDSYQPQHF
TRBV6-6	14	TRBJ1-1	NA	NA	TGTGCCAGCAGTTACCGGGGAGGGAATAATGAAGCTTTCTTT	CASSYRGGNNEAFF
TRBV3-1/TRBV3-2	12	TRBJ2-7	TRBD1	NA	TGTGCCAGCAAGGACAGGGCAATGGAGCAGTACTTC	CASKDRAMEQYF
TRBV5-6	15	TRBJ2-1	TRBD2	NA	TGTGCCAGCAGCTTCGGGCTAGCGGGAGGAAATGAGCAGTTCTTC	CASSFGLAGGNEQFF
TRBV5-1	18	TRBJ2-7	TRBD2	NA	TGCGCCAGCAGCTTGGAACCCGGGACTAGCGGGGGTACCTACGAGCAGTACTTC	CASSLEPGTSGGTYEQYF
TRBV2	13	TRBJ1-1	NA	NA	TGTGCCAGCTTTCCCGAGAAGTACACTGAAGCTTTCTTT	CASFPEKYTEAFF
TRBV5-1	15	TRBJ1-1	TRBD1	NA	TGCGCCAGCAGCCCTGGTGGGACAGGGGCCACTGAAGCTTTCTTT	CASSPGGTGATEAFF
TRBV5-1	15	TRBJ1-1	NA	NA	TGCGCCAGCAGCCTCACCGGGACACCGAACACTGAAGCTTTCTTT	CASSLTGTPNTEAFF
TRBV6-1	14	TRBJ1-6	NA	NA	TGTGCCAGCAGTGAATCCCGTGGCATATCACCCCTCCACTTT	CASSESRGISPLHF
TRBV5-4	14	TRBJ2-1	NA	NA	TGTGCCAGCAGCTTCGGACCGGGGGTCAATGAGCAGTTCTTC	CASSFGPGVNEQFF
TRBV19	14	TRBJ2-1	TRBD2	NA	TGTGCCAGTAGTATGGGGCGGGAGCAAAATGAGCAGTTCTTC	CASSMGREQNEQFF
TRBV30	15	TRBJ2-7	TRBD1	once	TGTGCCTGGAGTGTGGGTCAGGGGGATCCTTACGAGCAGTACTTC	CAWSVGQGDPYEQYF
TRBV5-1	15	TRBJ1-6	NA	NA	TGCGCCAGCAGCTTGGGGGCAGAAGATAATTCACCCCTCCACTTT	CASSLGAEDNSPLHF
TRBV7-9	16	TRBJ1-5	TRBD1	NA	TGTGCCAGCAGCTTAGCCCGACAGGGTGTTGGACAGCCCCAGCATTTT	CASSLARQGVGQPQHF
TRBV7-7	12	TRBJ1-5	NA	NA	TGTGCCAGGAGGTTTTGGAATCAGCCCCAGCATTTT	CARRFWNQPQHF
TRBV12-3/TRBV12-4	11	TRBJ2-1	NA	NA	TGTGCCAGCAGCCCCGGGACAGAGCAGTTCTTC	CASSPGTEQFF
TRBV5-1	13	TRBJ2-3	NA	once	TGCGCCAGCAGCTTTTCCCGGGCAGATACGCAGTATTTT	CASSFSRADTQYF
TRBV3-1/TRBV3-2	15	TRBJ1-1	TRBD1	NA	TGTGCCAGCAGCCAAACGAGGGGACAGGGTGTTGAAGCTTTCTTT	CASSQTRGQGVEAFF
TRBV18	17	TRBJ1-2	NA	NA	TGTGCCAGCTCCCTTAGAATGCAAGGGGGTGTCAACTATGGCTACACCTTC	CASSLRMQGGVNYGYTF
TRBV5-1	16	TRBJ1-6	TRBD1	NA	TGCGCCAGCAGTTTGGGGCCGGGACAGCGTAATTCACCCCTCCACTTT	CASSLGPGQRNSPLHF
TRBV5-4	17	TRBJ2-1	NA	once	TGTGCCAGCAGCGATACCTCAGGGGTGACCTCCTACAATGAGCAGTTCTTC	CASSDTSGVTSYNEQFF
TRBV7-9	15	TRBJ1-6	NA	NA	TGTGCCAGCAGCTTGGGAGGGGATTATAATTCACCCCTCCACTTT	CASSLGGDYNSPLHF